The 15 T cell receptor beta chains presented below share a single source sample, sequenced in a study of Graves' ophthalmopathy and Graves' hyperthyroidism. CDR3 regions of TCR beta were amplified from RNA transcripts. The workflow started with a first-round RT-PCR run with HTBI primers and then moved on to a second-round multiplex PCR. TCRdb itself ran the multiplex PCR reads through MiXCR, one entry per CDR3 protein. The sample carries hundreds of thousands of distinct CDR3 sequences, under 25% recorded once. Material for sequencing was peripheral blood. These receptors were obtained from a woman under 30 with stable Graves' hyperthyroidism.

The sample holds many counts of this clonotype. The chain links TRBV30 to TRBJ1-6, with D tentatively TRBD1 (5 bases). This CDR3 region has 12 residues. V was pared by 2 bases and J by 15 bases, with 14 bases between. Germline CDR1 and CDR2: GTSNPN and SVGIG (reference sequence). The CDR3 DNA reads TGTGCCTGGAGTCGAGAGGGACGTCTCCTCCACTTT. Translated, it gives CAWSREGRLLHF.

This clonotype has at least ten counts. Since no conserved phenylalanine or tryptophan closes the CDR3, a read error is the likely cause. The chain links TRBV6-8 to TRBJ1-2; D remains unclear. The CDR3 sequence is 14 residues long. Trimming took 3 bases from V and 1 from J, leaving 9 bases between them. Looked up from germline, CDR1 is MNHGY and CDR2 is SAAAGT. The CDR3 reads CASSYRAGNYGYTS. As DNA, the CDR3 is TGTGCCAGCAGTTATCGGGCAGGTAACTATGGCTACACCTCC.

This clonotype was found many times. The V call is TRBV29-1, the J call TRBJ2-1, with D perhaps TRBD1 or TRBD2 (5 bases each). The CDR3 is 13 amino acids. CDR1 SQVTM and CDR2 ANQGSEA come from the germline V gene. Trimming cost V 4 bases and J 1 base, with 8 bases left between them. CDR3 DNA: TGCAGCGTTGTGGGGGTTTCCTACAATGAGCAGTTCTTC. Protein: CSVVGVSYNEQFF.

This clonotype was seen ten or more times. This rearrangement joins TRBV6-2 or TRBV6-3 to TRBJ2-5; D is unresolved. The length of the CDR3 is 15 residues. V lost 5 bases, J lost 2 bases, and 15 bases lay in between. CDR1 MNHEY and CDR2 SVGEGT come from the germline V gene. CDR3 sequence: CASSVSSYAQETQYF. The DNA of the CDR3 is TGTGCCAGCAGTGTTTCGTCCTATGCTCAAGAGACCCAGTACTTC.

This clonotype was counted many times. This chain uses TRBV11-2 with TRBJ2-5, with a tentative D call TRBD2 (5 bases). Trimming took off 1 base at V and 7 bases at J, with 16 bases between the two ends. The CDR3 runs to 15 residues. Germline CDR1 is SGHAT and CDR2 is FQNNGV. DNA of the CDR3: TGTGCCAGCAGCTTAGGCGAAGCGGACTCCGGGACCCAGTACTTC. This translates into CASSLGEADSGTQYF.

Many counts were recorded for this clonotype. J is TRBJ2-5 and V is TRBV11-2, with 9 positions matching TRBD2. J lost 3 bases, V lost 3 bases, and 5 bases had no gene match. Per the germline V gene, CDR1 is SGHAT and CDR2 is FQNNGV. This CDR3 has 15 amino acids. CDR3 loop: CASSFGASGEETQYF. The CDR3 nucleotides read TGTGCCAGCAGCTTTGGTGCTAGCGGGGAAGAGACCCAGTACTTC.

This clonotype has a count of ten or more. A single base separates this from a much larger clone, so it may be a read error. The rearrangement uses TRBV11-2 and TRBJ2-7; D might be TRBD2 (5 bases). Germline V gene data show CDR1 as SGHAT and CDR2 as FQNNGV. The CDR3 length is 15 residues. The DNA of the CDR3 is TGTGCCCGCAGCTCGCGGAACAGCGGTCCCTACGAGCAGTACTTC. It encodes CARSSRNSGPYEQYF.

The chain links TRBV24-1 to TRBJ2-5, with D hard to call. Trimming took off 2 bases at V and 8 bases at J, with 11 bases between the two ends. The CDR3 has 13 residues. Germline V gives CDR1 KGHDR, CDR2 SFDVKD. CDR3 bases: TGTGCCACCAGTGATTCCTGGACCCACACCCAGTACTTC. It codes for CATSDSWTHTQYF.

The chain has TRBV11-2 and TRBJ2-3; the match to TRBD1 covers 10 bases. The J segment lost 4 bases and the V segment lost 4 bases, leaving 11 bases of the junction unmatched. Germline V CDR1 and CDR2: SGHAT, FQNNGV. This CDR3 comprises 17 residues. The CDR3 region has the DNA TGTGCCAGCAGCTCCGCCCCGGGACAGGGGTTGTCAGATACGCAGTATTTT. It yields the protein CASSSAPGQGLSDTQYF.

There are a few counts of this clonotype. This sequence joins TRBV3-1 and TRBJ2-7; possibly TRBD1 for D (5 bases). Trimming cost V 4 bases and J 6 bases, with 16 bases left between them. CDR3 length: 14 residues. In germline, CDR1 is LGHDT, CDR2 YNNKEL (reference sequence). CDR3 nucleotides: TGTGCCAGCAGCCTAACAGGCGATCTCTCCGAGCAGTACTTC. Translating gives CASSLTGDLSEQYF.

The chain employs TRBV2 and TRBJ2-7, with D perhaps matching TRBD2 (5 bases). From germline, CDR1 is SNHLY and CDR2 FYNNEI. V gave up 5 bases and J gave up 4 bases, with 21 bases separating them. This CDR3 is built from 16 residues. DNA for the CDR3: TGTGCCAGCAGTTACTCTTTCAGCGGCGCATATTACGAGCAGTACTTC. Amino acid sequence: CASSYSFSGAYYEQYF.

This clonotype has at least ten counts. V is TRBV20-1 and J is TRBJ2-6, with D perhaps TRBD2 (5 bases). V was clipped by 3 bases and J by 0 bases, with 6 bases between them. This CDR3 is 14 amino acids long. Germline V gene sequence: CDR1 DFQATT, CDR2 SNEGSKA (reference sequence). The CDR3 here is CSASAGSGANVLTF. The CDR3 bases are TGCAGTGCTAGCGCGGGCTCTGGGGCCAACGTCCTGACTTTC.

This clonotype has at least ten counts. CDR3 coding DNA: TGTGCCAGCAGCTTTTGGGCACCAACCTACGAGCAGTACTTC. It is translated as CASSFWAPTYEQYF. The chain joins TRBV11-2 to TRBJ2-7, with D hard to call. Germline V CDR1 and CDR2: SGHAT, FQNNGV. The V end lost 3 bases, the J end lost 2 bases, and 11 bases lay between the germline ends. This CDR3 has 14 amino acids.

This clonotype was counted at least ten times. The genes are TRBV6-1 and TRBJ1-1, with D perhaps TRBD1 (6 bases). Trimming took 8 bases from V and 1 from J, leaving 14 bases between them. The CDR3 spans 14 residues. CDR1 is MNHNS, CDR2 SASEGT, per germline. This chain's CDR3 is CASGPGHQNTEAFF. The CDR3, as DNA: TGTGCCAGCGGACCGGGACACCAGAACACTGAAGCTTTCTTT.

The chain joins TRBV20-1 to TRBJ2-7, with a weak D call TRBD1 (5 bases). The ends were cut back, 1 base at V and 5 bases at J, with 9 bases in the middle. CDR1 and CDR2 (germline): DFQATT, SNEGSKA (reference sequence). The CDR3 spans 12 residues. CDR3 sequence (DNA): TGCAGTGCTAGAGCTAGGGGCGACGAGCAGTACTTC. Translating it yields CSARARGDEQYF.